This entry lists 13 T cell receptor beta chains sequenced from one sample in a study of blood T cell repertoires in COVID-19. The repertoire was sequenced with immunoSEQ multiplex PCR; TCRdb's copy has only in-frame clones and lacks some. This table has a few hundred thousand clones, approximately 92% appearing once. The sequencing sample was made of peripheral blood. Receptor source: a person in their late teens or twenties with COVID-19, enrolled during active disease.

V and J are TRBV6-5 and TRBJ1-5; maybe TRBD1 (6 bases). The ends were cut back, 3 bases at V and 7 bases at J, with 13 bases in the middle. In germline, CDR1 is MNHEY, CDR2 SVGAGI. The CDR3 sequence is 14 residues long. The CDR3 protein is CASSYTGKRQPQHF. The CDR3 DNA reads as TGTGCCAGCAGTTATACAGGGAAAAGGCAGCCCCAGCATTTT.

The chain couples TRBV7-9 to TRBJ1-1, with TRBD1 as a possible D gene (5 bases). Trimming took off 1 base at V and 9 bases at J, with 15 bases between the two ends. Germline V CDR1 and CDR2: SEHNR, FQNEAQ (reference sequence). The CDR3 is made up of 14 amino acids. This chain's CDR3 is CASSLGGQGLKAFF. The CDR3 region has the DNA TGTGCCAGCAGCTTAGGTGGCCAGGGCCTTAAAGCTTTCTTT.

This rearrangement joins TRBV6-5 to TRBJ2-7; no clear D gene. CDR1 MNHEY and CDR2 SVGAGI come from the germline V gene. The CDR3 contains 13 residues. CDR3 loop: CASLGRPTYEQYF. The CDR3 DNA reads TGTGCTTCCTTGGGCAGGCCTACCTACGAGCAGTACTTC.

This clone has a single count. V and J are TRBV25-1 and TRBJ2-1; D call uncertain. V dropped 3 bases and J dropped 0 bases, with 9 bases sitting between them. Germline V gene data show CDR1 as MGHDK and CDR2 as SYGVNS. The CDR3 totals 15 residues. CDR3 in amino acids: CASSDPESSYNEQFF. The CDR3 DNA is TGTGCCAGCAGTGACCCCGAGAGCTCCTACAATGAGCAGTTCTTC. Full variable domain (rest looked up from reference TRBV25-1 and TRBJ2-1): EADIYQTPRYLVIGTGKKITLECSQTMGHDKMYWYQQDPGMELHLIHYSYGVNSTEKGDLSSESTVSRIRTEHFPLTLESARPSHTSQYLCASSDPESSYNEQFFGPGTRLTVL.

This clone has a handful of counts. The CDR3 region is CASSLQENTEAFF. The CDR3 nucleotides read TGTGCCAGCAGCTTACAGGAGAACACTGAAGCTTTCTTT. The chain recombines TRBV7-2 with TRBJ1-1, with no clear D. This CDR3 region has 13 residues. The V and J ends lost 2 bases and 1 base respectively, with 5 bases between them. Germline values: CDR1 SGHTA, CDR2 FQGNSA.

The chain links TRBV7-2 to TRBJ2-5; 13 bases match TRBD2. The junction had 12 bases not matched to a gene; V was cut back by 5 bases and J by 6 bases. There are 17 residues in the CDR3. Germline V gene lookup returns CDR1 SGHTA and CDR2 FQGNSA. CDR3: CASSAGLAGAQGQTQYF. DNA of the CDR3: TGTGCCAGCAGCGCAGGACTAGCGGGGGCGCAGGGACAGACCCAGTACTTC.

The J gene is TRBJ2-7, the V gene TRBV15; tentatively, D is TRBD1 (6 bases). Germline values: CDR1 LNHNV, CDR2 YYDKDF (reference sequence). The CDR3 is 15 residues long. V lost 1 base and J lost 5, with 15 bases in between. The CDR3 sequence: CATSRGAGVGHEQYF. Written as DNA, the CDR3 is TGTGCCACCAGCAGAGGGGCAGGGGTTGGCCACGAGCAGTACTTC.

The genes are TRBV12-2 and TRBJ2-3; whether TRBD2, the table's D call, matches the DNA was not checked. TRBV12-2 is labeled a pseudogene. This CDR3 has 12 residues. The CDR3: CASRSTRDTQYF. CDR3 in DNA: TGTGCAAGTCGCTCTACGAGGGATACGCAGTATTTT.

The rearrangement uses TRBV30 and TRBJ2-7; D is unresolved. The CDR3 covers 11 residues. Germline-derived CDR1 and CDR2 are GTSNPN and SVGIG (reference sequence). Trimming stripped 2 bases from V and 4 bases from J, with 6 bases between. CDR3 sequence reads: CAWSILYEQYF. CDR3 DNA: TGTGCCTGGAGTATCCTTTACGAGCAGTACTTC.

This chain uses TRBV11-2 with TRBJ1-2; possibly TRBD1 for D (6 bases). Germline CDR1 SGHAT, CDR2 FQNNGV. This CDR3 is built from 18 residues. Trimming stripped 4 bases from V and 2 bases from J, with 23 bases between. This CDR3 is CASSSHSGGSSFNYGYTF. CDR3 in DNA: TGTGCCAGCAGCTCACACTCGGGGGGCAGCTCATTCAACTATGGCTACACCTTC. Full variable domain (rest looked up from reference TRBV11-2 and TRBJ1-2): EAGVAQSPRYKIIEKRQSVAFWCNPISGHATLYWYQQILGQGPKLLIQFQNNGVVDDSQLPKDRFSAERLKGVDSTLKIQPAKLEDSAVYLCASSSHSGGSSFNYGYTFGSGTRLTVV.

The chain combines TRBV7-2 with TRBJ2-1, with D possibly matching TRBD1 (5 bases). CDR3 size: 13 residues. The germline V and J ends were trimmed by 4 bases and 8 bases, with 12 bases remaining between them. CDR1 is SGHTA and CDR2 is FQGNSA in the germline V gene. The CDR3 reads CASSSHWGYEQFF. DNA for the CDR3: TGTGCCAGCAGCTCGCATTGGGGCTATGAGCAGTTCTTC.

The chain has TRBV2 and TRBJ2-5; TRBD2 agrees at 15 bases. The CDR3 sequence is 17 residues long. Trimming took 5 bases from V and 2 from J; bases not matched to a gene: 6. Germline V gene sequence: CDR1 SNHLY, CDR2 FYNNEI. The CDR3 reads CASSLRGLAGGQETQYF. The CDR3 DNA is TGTGCCAGCAGTCTGCGAGGACTAGCGGGAGGGCAAGAGACCCAGTACTTC.

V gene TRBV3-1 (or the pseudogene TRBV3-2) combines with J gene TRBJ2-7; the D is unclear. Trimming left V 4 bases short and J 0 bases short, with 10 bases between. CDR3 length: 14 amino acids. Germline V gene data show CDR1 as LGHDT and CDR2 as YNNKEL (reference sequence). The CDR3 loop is CASSPALISYEQYF. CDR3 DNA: TGTGCCAGCAGCCCCGCGTTAATCTCCTACGAGCAGTACTTC.